Listed below are T cell receptor beta chains from one sample, sequenced in a study of blood T cell repertoires in COVID-19. TCRdb's table, derived via immunoSEQ multiplex PCR, lists solely in-frame clones and lacks some. The repertoire holds about 200,000 clones, 80% to 90% seen once, with approximately 10% in the top ten. The sequencing sample was made of PBMCs or T cells enriched from blood (not recorded which). The origin of the receptors is a man between 35 and 55 years old who had recovered from COVID-19. Each CDR3 is given with its conserved first and last residue. The D gene is left open where the match is weak. For some rows the clone size is stated as once, few or many, or as a class when expanded; others skip it.

CDR3 protein	CDR3 DNA	D gene	clone size	V gene	J gene
CASSLRTGPGVIDEQFF	TGTGCCAGCAGCTTGAGGACAGGCCCTGGAGTAATCGATGAGCAGTTCTTC	TRBD1	NA	TRBV7-3	TRBJ2-1
CASSFGIYEQFF	TGTGCCAGCAGTTTCGGGATTTATGAGCAGTTCTTC	NA	NA	TRBV7-2	TRBJ2-1
CASSVARSNTGELFF	TGTGCCAGCAGCGTAGCTAGGTCGAACACCGGGGAGCTGTTTTTT	NA	once	TRBV9	TRBJ2-2
CASRTEFGGYEQYF	TGTGCCAGCCGCACGGAGTTCGGTGGTTACGAGCAGTACTTC	NA	NA	TRBV28	TRBJ2-7
CASSQRDRGRQYF	TGTGCCAGCAGCCAAAGGGACAGGGGTAGGCAGTACTTC	TRBD1	NA	TRBV3-1/TRBV3-2	TRBJ2-5
CASSLTGLETQYF	TGTGCCAGCAGCTTGACAGGGCTGGAGACCCAGTACTTC	TRBD1	once	TRBV7-9	TRBJ2-5
CASSQAGAGGNTIYF	TGTGCCAGCAGCCAGGCAGGGGCCGGGGGAAACACCATATATTTT	NA	NA	TRBV3-1/TRBV3-2	TRBJ1-3
CASSPYPNTEAFF	TGTGCCAGCAGCCCCTACCCAAACACTGAAGCTTTCTTT	NA	NA	TRBV13	TRBJ1-1
CASSARLAGGPINNEQFF	TGTGCCAGTAGTGCTCGACTAGCGGGAGGGCCTATCAACAATGAGCAGTTCTTC	TRBD2	NA	TRBV19	TRBJ2-1
CASSQLLAGAWSEQFF	TGTGCCAGCAGCCAATTACTAGCGGGAGCGTGGAGTGAGCAGTTCTTC	TRBD2	NA	TRBV14	TRBJ2-1
CASSLSSGSMNTEAFF	TGTGCCAGCAGCTTATCGTCCGGGAGCATGAACACTGAAGCTTTCTTT	NA	once	TRBV7-3	TRBJ1-1
CASSPRNLLASNEQFF	TGTGCCAGCAGCCCCCGCAACCTACTAGCTAGCAATGAGCAGTTCTTC	NA	NA	TRBV9	TRBJ2-1
CASSLRPGGNEKLFF	TGTGCCAGCAGTTTAAGGCCGGGGGGTAATGAAAAACTGTTTTTT	NA	NA	TRBV27	TRBJ1-4
CAISDRGAREGTLHF	TGTGCCATCAGTGACAGAGGGGCAAGGGAGGGAACCCTCCACTTT	NA	NA	TRBV10-3	TRBJ1-6
CASRETEEQFF	TGTGCCAGCAGGGAGACGGAAGAGCAGTTCTTC	NA	few	TRBV2	TRBJ2-1